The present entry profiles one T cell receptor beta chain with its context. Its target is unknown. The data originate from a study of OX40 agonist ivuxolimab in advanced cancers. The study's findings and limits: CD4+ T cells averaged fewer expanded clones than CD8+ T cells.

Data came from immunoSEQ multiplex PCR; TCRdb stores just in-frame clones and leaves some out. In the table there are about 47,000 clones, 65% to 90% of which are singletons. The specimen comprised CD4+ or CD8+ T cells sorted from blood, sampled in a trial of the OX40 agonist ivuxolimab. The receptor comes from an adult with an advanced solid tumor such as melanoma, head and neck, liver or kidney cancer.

The CDR3 loop reads CSVEDLHRDRGYGYTF. DNA of the CDR3: TGCAGCGTTGAGGATCTACACCGGGACAGGGGCTATGGCTACACCTTC. This chain connects TRBV29-1 to TRBJ1-2, with TRBD1 matching over 10 bases. CDR3 length: 16 residues. V gave up 3 bases and J gave up 4 bases; unmatched junction bases: 11. CDR1 is SQVTM, CDR2 ANQGSEA, per germline.